The clone carrying this T cell receptor (beta chain) was counted a few times. As yet, its antigen is unknown. These data originate in a study of T cell repertoires in cytomegalovirus infection. Study-level points and caveats: Based on cumulative public TCR beta family frequency, carriers of CMV plus the relevant HLA were identified.

Trimming took 0 bases from V and 6 from J, leaving 14 bases between them. The CDR3 spans 15 residues. In germline, CDR1 is ENHRY, CDR2 SYGVKD. TCRdb reanalysed the reads using MiXCR and keeps one entry per CDR3 protein. The data hold about 770,000 distinct CDR3 sequences, with approximately 32% observed a single time. The chain recombines TRBV10-3 with TRBJ1-2; D perhaps matches TRBD1 (5 bases). This sequence originates from a human donor in good health (CMV status not recorded). Some clones in this sample may be carry-over from other donors' samples. The sequencing here drew on cultured CD8+ T cells from PBMCs, taken from culture after CMV antigen stimulation. This chain's CDR3 is CAISESQGELDGYTF. Here the CDR3 DNA reads TGTGCCATCAGTGAGTCTCAGGGAGAGTTAGATGGCTACACCTTC.